These T cell receptor beta chains were read from a single sample in a study of T cells in Graves' hyperthyroidism and ophthalmopathy. TCRdb fed the multiplex PCR reads into MiXCR, producing one record per CDR3 protein. Among hundreds of thousands of distinct CDR3 sequences listed, around 14% were seen once. Material for sequencing was blood. These receptors were obtained from a woman aged 18-29 years with Graves' hyperthyroidism. Each CDR3 is given without its conserved first and last residue.

cdr3_aa v_call
ASSLTGQTEAF TRBV11-3
SARGGWGNSPLH TRBV20-1
ASSTGHIVNTEAF TRBV5-1
ASSIGDRGETQY TRBV19
ASSLGGVPLEQY TRBV5-8
ASSPLAGGGSSYNEQF TRBV7-9
ASSLQDGELF TRBV18
SVWTSGSDTGELF TRBV29-1
ASRRGNGYT TRBV19
ASTQGQGGGYT TRBV3-1
ASSQLGGNGGTDTQY TRBV4-1
ASSMTSGSYEQY TRBV7-6
ASSEGIWSQPQH TRBV2
ASSPGSELYGYT TRBV19
ASSLKGGGYEQY TRBV3-1
ASSFDRAHGYT TRBV11-2
ASSLESVPPQH TRBV12-3/TRBV12-4
ASSPDRSSGNTIY TRBV13
ASSSSGSPQETQY TRBV6-2/TRBV6-3